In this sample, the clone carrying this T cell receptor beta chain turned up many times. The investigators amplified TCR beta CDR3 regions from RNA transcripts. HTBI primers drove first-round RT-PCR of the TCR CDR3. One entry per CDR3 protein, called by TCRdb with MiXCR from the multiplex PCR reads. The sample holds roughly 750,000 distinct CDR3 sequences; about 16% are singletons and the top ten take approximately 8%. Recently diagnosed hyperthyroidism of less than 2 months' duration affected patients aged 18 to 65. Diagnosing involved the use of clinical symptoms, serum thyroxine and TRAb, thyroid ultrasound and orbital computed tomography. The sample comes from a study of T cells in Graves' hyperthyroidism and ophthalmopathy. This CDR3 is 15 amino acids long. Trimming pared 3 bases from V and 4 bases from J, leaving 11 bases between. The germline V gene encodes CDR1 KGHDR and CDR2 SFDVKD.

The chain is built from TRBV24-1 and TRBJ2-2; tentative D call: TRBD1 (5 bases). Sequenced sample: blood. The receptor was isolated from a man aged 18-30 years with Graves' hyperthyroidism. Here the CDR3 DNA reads TGTGCCACCAGTGATGATATCAGGGCCACCGGGGAGCTGTTTTTT. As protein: CATSDDIRATGELFF.